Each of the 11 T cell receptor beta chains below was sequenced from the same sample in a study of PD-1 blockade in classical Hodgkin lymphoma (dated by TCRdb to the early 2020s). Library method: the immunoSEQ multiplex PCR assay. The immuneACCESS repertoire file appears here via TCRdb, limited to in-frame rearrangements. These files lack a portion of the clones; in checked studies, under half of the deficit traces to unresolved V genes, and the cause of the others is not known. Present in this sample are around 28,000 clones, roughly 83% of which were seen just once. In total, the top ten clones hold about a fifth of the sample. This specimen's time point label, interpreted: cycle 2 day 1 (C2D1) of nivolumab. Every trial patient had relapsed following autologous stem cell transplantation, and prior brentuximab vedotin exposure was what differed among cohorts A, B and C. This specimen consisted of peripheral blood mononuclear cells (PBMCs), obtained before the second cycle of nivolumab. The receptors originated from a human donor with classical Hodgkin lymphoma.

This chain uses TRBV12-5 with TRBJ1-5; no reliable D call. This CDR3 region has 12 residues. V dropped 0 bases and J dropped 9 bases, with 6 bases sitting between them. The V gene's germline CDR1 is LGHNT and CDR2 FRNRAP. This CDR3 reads CASGLVPGPQHF. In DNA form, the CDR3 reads TGTGCTAGTGGTTTGGTACCCGGGCCCCAGCATTTT.

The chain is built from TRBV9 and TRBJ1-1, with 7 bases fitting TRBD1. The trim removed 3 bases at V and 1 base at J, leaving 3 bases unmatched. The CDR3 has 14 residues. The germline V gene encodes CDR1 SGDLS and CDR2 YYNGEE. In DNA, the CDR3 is TGTGCCAGCAGCGCGACAGGGTCGAACACTGAAGCTTTCTTT. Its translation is CASSATGSNTEAFF.

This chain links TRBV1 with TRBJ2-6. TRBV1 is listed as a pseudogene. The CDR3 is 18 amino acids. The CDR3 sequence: CTSSHLRPTIAGANVLTF. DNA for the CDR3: TGCACCAGCAGCCATCTCCGGCCTACGATAGCTGGGGCCAACGTCCTGACTTTC.

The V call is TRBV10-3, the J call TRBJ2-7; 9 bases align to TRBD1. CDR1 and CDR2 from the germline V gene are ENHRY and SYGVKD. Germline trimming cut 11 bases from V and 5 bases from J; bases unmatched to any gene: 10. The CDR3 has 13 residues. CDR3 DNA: TGTGCCGCCGGGGGGACAGGGCTAAACGAGCAGTACGTC. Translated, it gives CAAGGTGLNEQYV.

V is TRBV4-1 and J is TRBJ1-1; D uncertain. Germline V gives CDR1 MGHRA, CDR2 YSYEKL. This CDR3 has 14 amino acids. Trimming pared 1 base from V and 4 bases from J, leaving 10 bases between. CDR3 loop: CASSQAFRPTEAFF. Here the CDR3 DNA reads TGCGCCAGCAGCCAAGCGTTCCGACCCACTGAAGCTTTCTTT.

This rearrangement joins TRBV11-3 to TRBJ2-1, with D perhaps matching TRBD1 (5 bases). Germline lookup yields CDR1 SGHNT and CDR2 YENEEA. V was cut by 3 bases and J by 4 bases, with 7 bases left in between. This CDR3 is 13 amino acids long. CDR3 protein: CASSFGQYNEQFF. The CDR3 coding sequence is TGTGCCAGCAGCTTCGGACAATACAATGAGCAGTTCTTC.

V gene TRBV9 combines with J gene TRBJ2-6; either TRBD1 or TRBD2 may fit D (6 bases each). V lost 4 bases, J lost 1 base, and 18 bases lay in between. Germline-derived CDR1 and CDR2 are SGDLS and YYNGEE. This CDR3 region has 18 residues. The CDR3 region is CASSTEGVAGSGANVLTF. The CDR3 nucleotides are TGTGCCAGCAGCACTGAGGGGGTCGCGGGATCTGGGGCCAACGTCCTGACTTTC.

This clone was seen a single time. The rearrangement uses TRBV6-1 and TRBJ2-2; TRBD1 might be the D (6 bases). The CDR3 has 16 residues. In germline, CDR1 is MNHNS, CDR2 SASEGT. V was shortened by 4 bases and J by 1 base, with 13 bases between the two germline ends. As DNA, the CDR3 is TGTGCCAGCAGTGCCCCGACAGGAAGGAACACCGGGGAGCTGTTTTTT. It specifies CASSAPTGRNTGELFF.

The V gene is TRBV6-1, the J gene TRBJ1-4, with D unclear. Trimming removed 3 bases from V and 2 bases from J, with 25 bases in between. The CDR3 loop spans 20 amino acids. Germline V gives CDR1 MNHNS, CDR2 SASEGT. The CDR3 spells CASSDQPKTLGLSTNEKLFF. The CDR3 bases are TGTGCCAGCAGTGACCAGCCGAAGACTTTGGGTCTTTCGACTAATGAAAAACTGTTTTTT.

The DNA of the CDR3 is TGTGCCAGCAGCGTAGGAGGAGGGGCGGACTTGACTGAAGCTTTCTTT. It specifies CASSVGGGADLTEAFF. This chain links TRBV9 with TRBJ1-1; perhaps TRBD1 as D (5 bases). V dropped 0 bases and J dropped 5 bases, with 17 bases sitting between them. The CDR3 runs to 16 residues. Looked up from germline, CDR1 is SGDLS and CDR2 is YYNGEE.

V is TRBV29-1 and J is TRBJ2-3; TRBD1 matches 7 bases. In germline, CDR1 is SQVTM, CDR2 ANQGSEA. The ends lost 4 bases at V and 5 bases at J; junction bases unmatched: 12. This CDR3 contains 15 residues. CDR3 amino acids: CSVVLAGGRLDTQYF. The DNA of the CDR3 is TGCAGCGTTGTCCTGGCAGGGGGTAGATTAGATACGCAGTATTTT.